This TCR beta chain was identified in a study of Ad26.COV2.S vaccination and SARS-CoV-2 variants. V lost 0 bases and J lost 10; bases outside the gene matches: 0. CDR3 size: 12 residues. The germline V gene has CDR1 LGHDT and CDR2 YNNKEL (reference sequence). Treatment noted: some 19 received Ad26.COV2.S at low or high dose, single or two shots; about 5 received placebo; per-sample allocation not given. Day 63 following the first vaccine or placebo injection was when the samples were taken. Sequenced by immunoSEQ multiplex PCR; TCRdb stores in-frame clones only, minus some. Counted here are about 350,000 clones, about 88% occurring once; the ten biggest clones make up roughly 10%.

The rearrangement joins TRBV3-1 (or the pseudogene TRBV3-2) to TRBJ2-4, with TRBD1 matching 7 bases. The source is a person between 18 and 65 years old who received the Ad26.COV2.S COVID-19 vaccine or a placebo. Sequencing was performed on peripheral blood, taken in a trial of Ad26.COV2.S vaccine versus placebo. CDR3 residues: CASSQDRGIQYF. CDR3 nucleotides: TGTGCCAGCAGCCAAGACAGGGGGATTCAGTACTTC.